This TCR beta chain emerged from a study of OX40 agonist ivuxolimab in advanced cancers. Study as a whole: The study reported partial responses in three patients: one hepatocellular carcinoma, two cutaneous melanoma.

Patients with a history of autoimmune disease or on systemic immunosuppression were excluded. CDR3 size: 15 residues. Germline V lookup: CDR1 MNHEY, CDR2 SMNVEV (reference sequence). Trimming cost V 4 bases and J 4 bases, with 17 bases left between them. Generated by immunoSEQ multiplex PCR, the TCRdb table keeps only in-frame clones and is missing some. The sample shows approximately 45,000 clones, almost 90% of them seen only once. Material: CD4+ or CD8+ T cells sorted from blood, obtained in a trial of the OX40 agonist ivuxolimab. V usage is TRBV27 and J usage is TRBJ2-7; TRBD1 is a possible D gene (6 bases). This sequence originates from an adult with an advanced solid tumor such as melanoma, head and neck, liver or kidney cancer. The CDR3 loop reads CASSSGTMLLYEQYF. Written as DNA, the CDR3 is TGTGCCAGCAGTTCAGGGACAATGCTGCTATACGAGCAGTACTTC.